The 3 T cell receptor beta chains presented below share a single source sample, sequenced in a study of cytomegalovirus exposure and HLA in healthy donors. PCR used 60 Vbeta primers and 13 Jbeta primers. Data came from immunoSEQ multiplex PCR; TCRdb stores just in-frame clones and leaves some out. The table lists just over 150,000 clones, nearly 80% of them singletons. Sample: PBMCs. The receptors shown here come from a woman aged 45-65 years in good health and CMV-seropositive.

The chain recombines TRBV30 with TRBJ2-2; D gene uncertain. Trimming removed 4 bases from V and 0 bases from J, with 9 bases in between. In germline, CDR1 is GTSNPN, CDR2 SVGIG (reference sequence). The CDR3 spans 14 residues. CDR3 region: CAWTEAANTGELFF. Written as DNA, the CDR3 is TGTGCCTGGACCGAAGCCGCGAACACCGGGGAGCTGTTTTTT.

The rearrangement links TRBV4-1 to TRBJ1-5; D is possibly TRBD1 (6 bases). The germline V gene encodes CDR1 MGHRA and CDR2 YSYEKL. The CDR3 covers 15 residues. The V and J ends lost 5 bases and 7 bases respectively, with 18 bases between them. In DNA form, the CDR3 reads TGCGCCAGCAGCTTGTCCCAGGGGCGCGTACAGCCCCAGCATTTT. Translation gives CASSLSQGRVQPQHF.

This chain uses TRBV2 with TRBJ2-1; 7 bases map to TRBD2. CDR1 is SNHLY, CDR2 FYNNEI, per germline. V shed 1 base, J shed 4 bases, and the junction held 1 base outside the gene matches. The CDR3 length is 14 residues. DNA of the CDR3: TGTGCCAGCAGTGAAGGGGACTATTACAATGAGCAGTTCTTC. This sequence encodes CASSEGDYYNEQFF. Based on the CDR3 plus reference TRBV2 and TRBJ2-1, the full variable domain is EPEVTQTPSHQVTQMGQEVILRCVPISNHLYFYWYRQILGQKVEFLVSFYNNEISEKSEIFDDQFSVERPDGSNFTLKIRSTKLEDSAMYFCASSEGDYYNEQFFGPGTRLTVL.